This TCR beta chain is from a study of blood T cell repertoires in COVID-19. V gave up 4 bases and J gave up 2 bases, with 8 bases separating them. This CDR3 has 13 residues. Germline V gene data show CDR1 as ENHRY and CDR2 as SYGVKD. Authors' methods: Amplification of reference gene primers was used by the study to estimate nucleated cell counts. Generated by immunoSEQ multiplex PCR, the TCRdb table keeps only in-frame clones and is missing some. The DNA was the basis for D and trimming; V, J and clone size are from that table. In the table there are under 400,000 clones, around 87% of which are singletons.

The clonotype was recovered from a woman younger than 45 with COVID-19, enrolled during active disease. Sequencing input: peripheral blood. The chain combines TRBV10-3 with TRBJ2-5; TRBD1 might be the D (5 bases). CDR3 sequence reads: CAISVTEQETQYF. The CDR3 DNA sequence: TGTGCCATCAGTGTGACAGAACAAGAGACCCAGTACTTC.